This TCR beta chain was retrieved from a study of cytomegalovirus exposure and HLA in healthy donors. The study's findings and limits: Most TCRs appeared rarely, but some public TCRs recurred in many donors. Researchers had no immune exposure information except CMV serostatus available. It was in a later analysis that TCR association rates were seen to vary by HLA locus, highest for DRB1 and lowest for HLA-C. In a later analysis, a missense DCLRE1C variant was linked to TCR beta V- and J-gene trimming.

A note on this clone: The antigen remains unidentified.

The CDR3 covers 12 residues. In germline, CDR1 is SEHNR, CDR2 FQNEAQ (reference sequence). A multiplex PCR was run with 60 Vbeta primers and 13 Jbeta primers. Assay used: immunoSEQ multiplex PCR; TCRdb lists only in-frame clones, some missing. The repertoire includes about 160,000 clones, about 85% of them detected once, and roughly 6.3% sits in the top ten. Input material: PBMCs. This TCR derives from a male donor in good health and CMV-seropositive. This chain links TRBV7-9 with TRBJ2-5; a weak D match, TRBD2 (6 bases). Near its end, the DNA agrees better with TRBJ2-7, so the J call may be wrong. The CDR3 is CASSPKTSEQYF. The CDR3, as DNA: TGTGCCAGCAGCCCCAAGACTAGCGAGCAGTACTTC.